This T cell receptor beta chain derives from a study of blood T cells in healthy people across ages. On this clonotype itself: Its target is not known.

Peripheral blood, about 9.3 milliliters per donor, was collected. A minimum of 6 million PBMCs was isolated per sample. The study, taken as a whole, reports: Considered underestimates were the diversity estimates obtained from one million T cells. Unknown donor CMV status possibly confounded expanded clonotype changes.

The CDR3 has 18 amino acids. CDR1 is DFQATT and CDR2 is SNEGSKA in the germline V gene (reference sequence). Germline trimming cut 6 bases from V and 3 bases from J; bases unmatched to any gene: 18. PCR was performed a second time for about 7 to 12 cycles using a sample-barcoded 5' primer and a J-beta primer mix. Each CDR3 protein gets one entry after TCRdb re-called the 5' RACE reads with MiXCR. In the table there are over a million distinct CDR3 sequences, roughly 64% of which are singletons. Sequencing input: blood. The sequence was collected from a man in his late teens or twenties in good health. The chain links TRBV20-1 to TRBJ1-5, with 9 positions matching TRBD1. Here the CDR3 reads CSAPGPRTGVRYNQPQHF. In nucleotides, the CDR3 is TGCAGTGCGCCCGGACCCCGGACAGGGGTGAGGTACAATCAGCCCCAGCATTTT.